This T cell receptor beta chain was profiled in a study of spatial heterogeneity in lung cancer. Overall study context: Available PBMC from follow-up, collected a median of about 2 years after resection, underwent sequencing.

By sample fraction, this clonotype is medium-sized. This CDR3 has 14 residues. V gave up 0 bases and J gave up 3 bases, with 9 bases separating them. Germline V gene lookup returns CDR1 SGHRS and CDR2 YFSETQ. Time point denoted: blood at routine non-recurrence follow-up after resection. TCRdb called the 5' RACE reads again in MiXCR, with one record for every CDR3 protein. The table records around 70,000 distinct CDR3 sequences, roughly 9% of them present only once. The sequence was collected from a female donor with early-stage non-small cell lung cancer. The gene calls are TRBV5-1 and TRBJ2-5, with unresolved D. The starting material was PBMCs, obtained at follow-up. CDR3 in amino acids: CASSLGFGKETQYF. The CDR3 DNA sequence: TGCGCCAGCAGCTTGGGGTTTGGCAAAGAGACCCAGTACTTC.